This TCR beta chain was identified during a study of CD8+ T cells in alopecia areata. About the research overall: Twice daily, treated patients received 5 to 10 mg of oral tofacitinib. Tofacitinib treatment spanned 6 to 18 months, with 6 months off drug afterward. Study conclusions and caveats: Higher clonality and more expanded CD8+ clones appeared in lesional than normal scalp. Mice gave a clearer picture of TCR sharing than patients did, possibly for HLA-related reasons.

Reverse transcription of extracted RNA yielded cDNA, which provided the sequencing template. The assay was immunoSEQ multiplex PCR, and TCRdb's table has in-frame clones only and misses some. The profile covers hundreds of thousands of clones, with around two thirds appearing a single time and about 1.3% taken by the ten largest. Germline lookup yields CDR1 GTSNPN and CDR2 SVGIG (reference sequence). V lost 0 bases and J lost 8, with 19 bases in between. CDR3 length: 15 amino acids. The sample holds a few counts of this clone. What it binds is not known. The starting material was CD4+ T cells sorted from blood, obtained at week 0. This TCR came from a human donor with alopecia areata. The gene calls are TRBV30 and TRBJ1-2, with D unresolved. CDR3 protein: CAWSVSLGLTGGYTF. The CDR3 nucleotides are TGTGCCTGGAGTGTCTCCCTCGGTTTGACCGGAGGCTACACCTTC. Together with reference TRBV30 and TRBJ1-2, the CDR3 gives the full variable domain: SQTIHQWPATLVQPVGSPLSLECTVEGTSNPNLYWYRQAAGRGLQLLFYSVGIGQISSEVPQNLSASRPQDRQFILSSKKLLLSDSGFYLCAWSVSLGLTGGYTFGSGTRLTVV.